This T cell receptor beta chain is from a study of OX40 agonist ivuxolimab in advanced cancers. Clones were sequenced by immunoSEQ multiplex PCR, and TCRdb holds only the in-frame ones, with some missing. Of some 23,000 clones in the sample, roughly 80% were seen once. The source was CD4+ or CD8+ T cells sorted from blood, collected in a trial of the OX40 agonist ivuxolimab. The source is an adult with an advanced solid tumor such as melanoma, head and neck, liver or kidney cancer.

The CDR3 DNA follows: TGTGCCAGCAGCCAAAATAGCGGGGGGGCCTACAATGAGCAGTTCTTC. Protein sequence: CASSQNSGGAYNEQFF. This rearrangement joins TRBV6-6 to TRBJ2-1; 11 bases agree with TRBD2. CDR3 length equals 16 residues. Germline V CDR1 and CDR2: MNHNY, SVGAGI (reference sequence). The V gene end was trimmed by 6 bases and the J gene end by 2 bases; junction bases not matched to a gene: 6.